This T cell receptor (beta chain) was observed in a study of T cells in Graves' hyperthyroidism and ophthalmopathy (dated by TCRdb to the late 2010s). About the full investigation: Peripheral blood was sampled at the time of initial diagnosis, prior to any treatment. To identify distinguishing TCR V-J signatures, a discovery cohort of around 98 patients was used, comprising some 43 with Graves' ophthalmopathy and some 60 with stable Graves' hyperthyroidism. An independent validation cohort of about 20 hyperthyroidism patients and about 15 patients who later progressed to ophthalmopathy tested prospective prediction of ophthalmopathy. The 90 to 100 discovery patients were randomly divided into training and test sets at a 7:3 ratio. Thyroid tissue and blood T-cell repertoires from about 6 Graves' hyperthyroidism patients were also compared in the study. Following sampling, methimazole starting at 30 mg daily was given to hyperthyroidism patients, and high-dose intravenous methylprednisolone was given to ophthalmopathy patients. According to the paper, TCR Vbeta CDR3 sequencing was carried out on some 140 peripheral blood samples, which came from approximately 43 ophthalmopathy, around 75 hyperthyroidism and roughly 17 progressor patients.

A patient counted as having stable Graves' hyperthyroidism if no progression to ophthalmopathy occurred over 18 months of follow-up. Hyperthyroidism patients were newly diagnosed, had a disease duration of under 2 months, and were aged 18 to 65 years. Any patient with an uncontrolled infection, another autoimmune disease, pregnancy or lactation was excluded. Diagnoses relied on clinical symptoms, serum thyroxine and TRAb, thyroid ultrasound and orbital computed tomography. PBMCs were separated from 10 ml of fresh peripheral blood using Ficoll-Paque density gradient centrifugation. Total RNA was extracted using Trizol reagent, and RNA quality was assessed on an Agilent 2100 Bioanalyzer. What the research found in general, with its limitations: Ophthalmopathy was separated from stable hyperthyroidism by a 13 V-J signature model, with about 86% sensitivity and 81% to 82% specificity obtained in cross-validation and 80%/75% obtained in testing. Most expanded thyroid clonotypes (frequency above 0.001) were also found in blood, which suggests that blood repertoires may mirror thyroid immune responses. In validation, the model predicted progression to ophthalmopathy a median of approximately 6.3 months before onset, with 70% to 71% sensitivity and nearly 75% specificity. No statistical method was used to set the sample size in advance, and investigators knew the group allocation.

CDR3 length: 16 amino acids, cysteine to phenylalanine. Just the 48-base CDR3 DNA is kept, in frame starting at base 1. The junction carries 16 bases between V and J, which are trimmed by 3 bases and 4 bases respectively. As regards this clonotype: Its antigen is currently not known. One base away there is no much larger clone; base qualities are not given.

Amplification of TCR beta CDR3 regions was carried out from RNA transcripts. The first round of RT-PCR for the TCR CDR3 was performed with the HTBI primer set and the Qiagen OneStep RT-PCR kit. A second multiplex PCR round built the libraries, followed by size selection and purification. The libraries were sequenced on an Illumina HiSeq2000 using paired-end 100 bp reads. On the authors' methods: SOAPnuke was used to process the raw data, removing reads that contained adapters or uncalled bases, had a mean Phred below 15, or lacked an exact match to the constant primer or identifier. High-quality paired reads were merged with COPE v1.2.5, and unique nucleotide sequences were defined as clonotypes. MiTCR v1.1 was used to align the clonotypes against IMGT TRBV, TRBD and TRBJ reference segments. The analysis included only V-J combinations with a frequency above 0.0001, which together covered more than 99% of the repertoires. A TCS score was defined as the ratio of F50 (clonal expansion) to E x V (chaos), with BLOSUM62-based TCRdist applied between CDR3 peptides within each V-J. Welch's t-statistics and random forest reduced several hundred V-J features to about 13, which were used in a naive Bayes classifier (R e1071). Using fastp at Q25 and MiXCR, TCRdb reprocessed the public reads and kept productive beta chains. Rows with one shared CDR3 protein collapse into an entry with the most common genes and DNA. These V and J calls are TCRdb output, not the study's own analysis. The sample yields about 350,000 distinct CDR3 sequences; about 18% were counted once. About 3.7% of the sample comes from the top ten.

Sequenced: blood. The rearrangement combines TRBV12-3 or TRBV12-4 with TRBJ1-5; 5 matching bases give a weak D call of TRBD1. This TCR was sampled from a woman aged 18-29 years with Graves' hyperthyroidism. The nucleotide sequence is TGTGCCAGCAGTTTCACCGTTGGGGGATGGAATCAGCCCCAGCATTTT. Its translation is CASSFTVGGWNQPQHF.